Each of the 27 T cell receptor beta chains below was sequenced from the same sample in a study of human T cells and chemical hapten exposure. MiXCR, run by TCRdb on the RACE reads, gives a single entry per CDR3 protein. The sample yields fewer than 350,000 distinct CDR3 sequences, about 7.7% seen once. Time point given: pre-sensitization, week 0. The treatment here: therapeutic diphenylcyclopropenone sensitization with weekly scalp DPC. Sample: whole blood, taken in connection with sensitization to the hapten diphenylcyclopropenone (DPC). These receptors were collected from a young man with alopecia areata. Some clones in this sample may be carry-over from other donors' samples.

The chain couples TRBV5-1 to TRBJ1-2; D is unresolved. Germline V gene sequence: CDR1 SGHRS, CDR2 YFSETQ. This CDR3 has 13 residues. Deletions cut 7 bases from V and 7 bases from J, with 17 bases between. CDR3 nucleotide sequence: TGCGCCAGCGGATACCCAGGAGGAGGTGGCTACACCTTC. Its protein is CASGYPGGGGYTF.

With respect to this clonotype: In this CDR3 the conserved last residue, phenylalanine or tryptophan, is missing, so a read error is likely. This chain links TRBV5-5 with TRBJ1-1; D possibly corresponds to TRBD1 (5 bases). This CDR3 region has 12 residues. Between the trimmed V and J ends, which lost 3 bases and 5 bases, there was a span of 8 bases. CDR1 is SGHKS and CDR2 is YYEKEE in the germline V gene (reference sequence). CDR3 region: CASSWGGTEAFC. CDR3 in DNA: TGTGCCAGCAGCTGGGGGGGAACTGAAGCTTTCTGT.

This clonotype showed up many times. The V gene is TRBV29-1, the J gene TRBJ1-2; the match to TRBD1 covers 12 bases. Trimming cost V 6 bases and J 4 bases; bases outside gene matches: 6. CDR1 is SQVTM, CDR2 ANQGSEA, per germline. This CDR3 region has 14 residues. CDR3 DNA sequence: TGCAGCGTGCGCGGGACAGGGGGCGGCTATGGCTACACCTTC. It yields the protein CSVRGTGGGYGYTF. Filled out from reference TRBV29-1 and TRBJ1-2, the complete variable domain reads SAVISQKPSRDICQRGTSLTIQCQVDSQVTMMFWYRQQPGQSLTLIATANQGSEATYESGFVIDKFPISRPNLTFSTLTVSNMSPEDSSIYLCSVRGTGGGYGYTFGSGTRLTVV.

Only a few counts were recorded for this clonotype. The CDR3 nucleotides are TGTGCCAGCAGACCCACCCCGTACCAAGAGACCCAGTACTTC. The encoded protein is CASRPTPYQETQYF. The genes are TRBV28 and TRBJ2-5; D is unresolved. The CDR3 runs to 14 residues. Trimming took off 6 bases at V and 0 bases at J, with 11 bases between the two ends. Germline V CDR1 and CDR2: MDHEN, SYDVKM.

The CDR3: CASSPYTSGGNNEQFF. CDR3 in DNA: TGTGCCAGCAGCCCTTACACTAGCGGGGGTAACAATGAGCAGTTCTTC. V and J are TRBV3-1 and TRBJ2-1, with TRBD2 matching 11 bases. The CDR3 is 16 residues long. The V segment lost 4 bases and the J segment 5 bases; nucleotides outside the gene matches: 7. Germline V gives CDR1 LGHDT, CDR2 YNNKEL (reference sequence).

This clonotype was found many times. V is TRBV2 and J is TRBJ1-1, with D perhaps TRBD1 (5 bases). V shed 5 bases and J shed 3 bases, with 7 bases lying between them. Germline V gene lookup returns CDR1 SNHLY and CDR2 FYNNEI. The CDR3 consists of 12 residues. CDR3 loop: CASSFRDTEAFF. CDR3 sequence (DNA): TGTGCCAGCAGTTTCAGGGACACTGAAGCTTTCTTT. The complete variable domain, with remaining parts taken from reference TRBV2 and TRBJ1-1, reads EPEVTQTPSHQVTQMGQEVILRCVPISNHLYFYWYRQILGQKVEFLVSFYNNEISEKSEIFDDQFSVERPDGSNFTLKIRSTKLEDSAMYFCASSFRDTEAFFGQGTRLTVV.

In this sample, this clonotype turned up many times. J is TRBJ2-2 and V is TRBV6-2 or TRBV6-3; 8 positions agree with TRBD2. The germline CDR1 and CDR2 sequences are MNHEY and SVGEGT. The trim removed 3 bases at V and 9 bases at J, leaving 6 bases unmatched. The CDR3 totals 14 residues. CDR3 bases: TGTGCCAGCAGTTATTCCGGGGGGGGCCGGGAGCTGTTTTTT. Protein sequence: CASSYSGGGRELFF.

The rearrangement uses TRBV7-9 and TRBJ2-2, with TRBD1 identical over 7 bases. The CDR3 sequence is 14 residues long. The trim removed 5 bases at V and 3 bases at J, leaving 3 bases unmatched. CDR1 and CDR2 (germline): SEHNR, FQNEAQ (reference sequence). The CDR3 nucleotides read TGTGCCAGCAGCCTGGGACAGCACACCGGGGAGCTGTTTTTT. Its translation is CASSLGQHTGELFF.

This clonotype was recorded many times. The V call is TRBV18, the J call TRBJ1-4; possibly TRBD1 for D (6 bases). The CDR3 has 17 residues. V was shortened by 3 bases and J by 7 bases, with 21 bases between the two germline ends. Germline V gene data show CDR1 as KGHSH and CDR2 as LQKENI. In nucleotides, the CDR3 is TGTGCCAGCTCACCCGGATTACAGGGAAGAGCGGCTGAAAAACTGTTTTTT. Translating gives CASSPGLQGRAAEKLFF.

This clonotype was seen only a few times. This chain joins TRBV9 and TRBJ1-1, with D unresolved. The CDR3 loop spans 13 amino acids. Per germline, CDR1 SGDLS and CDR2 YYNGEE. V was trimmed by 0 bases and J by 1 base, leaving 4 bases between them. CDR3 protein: CASSVVANTEAFF. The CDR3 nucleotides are TGTGCCAGCAGCGTAGTTGCGAACACTGAAGCTTTCTTT.

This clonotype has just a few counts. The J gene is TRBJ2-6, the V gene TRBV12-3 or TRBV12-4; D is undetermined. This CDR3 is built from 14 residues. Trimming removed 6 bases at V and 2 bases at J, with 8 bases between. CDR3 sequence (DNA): TGTGCCAGCAGGTCCAGTGCTGGGGCCAACGTCCTGACTTTC. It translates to CASRSSAGANVLTF.

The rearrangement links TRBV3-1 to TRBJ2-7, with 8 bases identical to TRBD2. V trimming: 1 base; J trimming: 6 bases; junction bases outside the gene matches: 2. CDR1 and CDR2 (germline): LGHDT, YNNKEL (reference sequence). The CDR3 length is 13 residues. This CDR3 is CASSQGLAGEQYF. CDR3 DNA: TGTGCCAGCAGCCAAGGCCTAGCGGGCGAGCAGTACTTC.

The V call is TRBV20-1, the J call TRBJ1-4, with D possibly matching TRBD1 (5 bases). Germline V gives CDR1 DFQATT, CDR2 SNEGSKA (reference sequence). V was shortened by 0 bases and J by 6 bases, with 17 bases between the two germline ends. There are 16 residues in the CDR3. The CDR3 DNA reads TGCAGTGCTAGAGAGCACGGGACCGCTGAAGATGAAAAACTGTTTTTT. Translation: CSAREHGTAEDEKLFF.

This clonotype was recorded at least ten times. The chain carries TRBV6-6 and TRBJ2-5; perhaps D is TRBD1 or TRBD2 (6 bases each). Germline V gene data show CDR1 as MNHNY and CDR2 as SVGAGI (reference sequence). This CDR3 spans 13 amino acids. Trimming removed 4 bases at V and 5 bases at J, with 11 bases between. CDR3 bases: TGTGCCAGCAGTTCTCAGGGGAGGGAGACCCAGTACTTC. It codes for CASSSQGRETQYF.

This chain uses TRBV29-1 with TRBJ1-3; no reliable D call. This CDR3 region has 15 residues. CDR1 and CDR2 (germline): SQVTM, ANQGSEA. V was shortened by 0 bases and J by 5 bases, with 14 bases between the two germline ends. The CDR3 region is CSVEEVNGRRNTIYF. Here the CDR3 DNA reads TGCAGCGTTGAAGAGGTCAACGGGAGAAGAAACACCATATATTTT. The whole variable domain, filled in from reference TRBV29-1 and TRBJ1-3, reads SAVISQKPSRDICQRGTSLTIQCQVDSQVTMMFWYRQQPGQSLTLIATANQGSEATYESGFVIDKFPISRPNLTFSTLTVSNMSPEDSSIYLCSVEEVNGRRNTIYFGEGSWLTVV.

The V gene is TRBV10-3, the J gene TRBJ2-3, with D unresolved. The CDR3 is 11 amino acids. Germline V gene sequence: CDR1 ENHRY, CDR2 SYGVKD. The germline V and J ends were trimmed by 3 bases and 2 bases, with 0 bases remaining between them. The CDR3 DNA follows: TGTGCCATCAGTGACACAGATACGCAGTATTTT. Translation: CAISDTDTQYF.

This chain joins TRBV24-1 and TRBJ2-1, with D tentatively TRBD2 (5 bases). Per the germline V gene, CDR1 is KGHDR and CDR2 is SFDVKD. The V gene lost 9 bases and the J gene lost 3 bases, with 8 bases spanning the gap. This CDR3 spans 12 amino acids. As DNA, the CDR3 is TGTGCCACCGCCCGGGACTACAATGAGCAGTTCTTC. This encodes CATARDYNEQFF.

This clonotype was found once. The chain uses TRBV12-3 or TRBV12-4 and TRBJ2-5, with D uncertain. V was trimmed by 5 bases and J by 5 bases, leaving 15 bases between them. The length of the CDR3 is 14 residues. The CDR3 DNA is TGTGCCAGCAGTCCGGGCGGAGAGTTGGAGACCCAGTACTTC. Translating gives CASSPGGELETQYF.

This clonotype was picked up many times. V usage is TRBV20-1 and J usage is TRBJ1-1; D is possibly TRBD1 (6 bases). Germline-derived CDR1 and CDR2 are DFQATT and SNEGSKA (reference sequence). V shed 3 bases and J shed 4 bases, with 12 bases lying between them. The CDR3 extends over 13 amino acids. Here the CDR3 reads CSASGGLSTEAFF. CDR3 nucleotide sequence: TGCAGTGCTAGTGGGGGGCTTAGCACTGAAGCTTTCTTT.

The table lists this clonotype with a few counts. The chain's CDR3 is CASTTQGASGNTIYF. For the CDR3, the DNA is TGTGCCAGCACCACACAGGGGGCTTCTGGAAACACCATATATTTT. The rearrangement joins TRBV12-3 or TRBV12-4 to TRBJ1-3, with 9 bases fitting TRBD1. V lost 7 bases, J lost 1 base, and 5 bases stayed unmatched. The CDR3 totals 15 residues.

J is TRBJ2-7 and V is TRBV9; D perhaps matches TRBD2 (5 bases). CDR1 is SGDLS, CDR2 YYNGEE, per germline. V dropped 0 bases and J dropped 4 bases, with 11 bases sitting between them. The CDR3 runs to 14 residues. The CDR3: CASSVGENAYEQYF. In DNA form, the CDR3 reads TGTGCCAGCAGCGTAGGGGAGAACGCGTACGAGCAGTACTTC.

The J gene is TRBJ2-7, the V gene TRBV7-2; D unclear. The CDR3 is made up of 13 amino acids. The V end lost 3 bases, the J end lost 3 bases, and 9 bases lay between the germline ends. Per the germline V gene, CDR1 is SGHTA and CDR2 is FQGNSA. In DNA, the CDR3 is TGTGCCAGCAGCTTGACGGAAGACTACGAGCAGTACGTC. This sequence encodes CASSLTEDYEQYV.

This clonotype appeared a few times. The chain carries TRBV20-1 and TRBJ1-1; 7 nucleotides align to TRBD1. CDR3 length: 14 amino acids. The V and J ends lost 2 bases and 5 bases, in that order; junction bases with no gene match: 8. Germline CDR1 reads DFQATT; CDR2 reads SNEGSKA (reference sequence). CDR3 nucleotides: TGCAGTGCTAGAATCCTGACAGGGCCGACTGAAGCTTTCTTT. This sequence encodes CSARILTGPTEAFF.

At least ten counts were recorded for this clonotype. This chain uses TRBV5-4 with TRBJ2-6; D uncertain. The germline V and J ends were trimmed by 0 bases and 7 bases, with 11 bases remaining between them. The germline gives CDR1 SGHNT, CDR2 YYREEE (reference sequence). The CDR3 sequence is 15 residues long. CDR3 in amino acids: CASSLESGLANVLTF. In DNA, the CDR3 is TGTGCCAGCAGCTTGGAGTCGGGCCTTGCCAACGTCCTGACTTTC.

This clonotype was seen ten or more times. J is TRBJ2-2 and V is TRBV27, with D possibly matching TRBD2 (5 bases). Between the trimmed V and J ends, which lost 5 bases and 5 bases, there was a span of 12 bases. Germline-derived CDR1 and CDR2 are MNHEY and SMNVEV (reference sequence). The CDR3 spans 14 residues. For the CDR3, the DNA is TGTGCCAGCAGTGCCGGACTGTGGACCGGGGAGCTGTTTTTT. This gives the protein CASSAGLWTGELFF.

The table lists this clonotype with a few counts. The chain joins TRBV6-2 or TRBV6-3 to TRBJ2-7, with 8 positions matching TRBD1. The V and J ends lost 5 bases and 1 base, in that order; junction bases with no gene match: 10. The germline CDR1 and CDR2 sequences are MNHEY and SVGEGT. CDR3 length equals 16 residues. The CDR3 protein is CASSPGQGSRSYEQYV. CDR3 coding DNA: TGTGCCAGCAGTCCCGGACAGGGCTCTCGTTCCTACGAGCAGTACGTC.

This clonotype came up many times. CDR3 loop: CSVEGTSQETQYF. CDR3 in DNA: TGCAGCGTTGAAGGGACAAGTCAAGAGACCCAGTACTTC. The chain is built from TRBV29-1 and TRBJ2-5, with a possible D match to TRBD1 (5 bases). In germline, CDR1 is SQVTM, CDR2 ANQGSEA. This CDR3 is built from 13 residues. The ends were cut back, 1 base at V and 2 bases at J, with 8 bases in the middle.